A selection of T cell receptor beta chains follows, all from one sample in a study of cytomegalovirus exposure and HLA in healthy donors. TCRdb keeps only in-frame clones here, not all; method: immunoSEQ multiplex PCR. The sample records around 150,000 clones, over 70% being singletons. The sequenced sample consisted of PBMCs. The receptors come from a woman aged 30 to 39 in good health and CMV-seronegative. Each CDR3 is given with its conserved first and last residue. The order of the fields is clone size, J gene, D gene, V gene, CDR3 length, CDR3 protein, CDR3 DNA. A D gene is named only where the DNA matches it firmly. Only some rows state a clone size, as once, few, many or a class for expanded clones.

>-|TRBJ1-2|-|TRBV9|15
CASSAKGGKVYGYTF
TGTGCCAGCAGCGCGAAGGGGGGGAAAGTTTATGGCTACACCTTC
>-|TRBJ2-7|-|TRBV11-1|12
CASSLEAYEQYF
TGTGCCAGCAGCTTGGAGGCCTACGAGCAGTACTTC
>few|TRBJ2-5|-|TRBV6-1|13
CASRAGHVETQYF
TGTGCCAGCAGGGCGGGTCATGTGGAGACCCAGTACTTC
>-|TRBJ2-1|TRBD2|TRBV7-9|15
CASSSRDYLYNEQFF
TGTGCCAGCAGCTCCCGGGACTACCTATACAATGAGCAGTTCTTC
>-|TRBJ2-1|-|TRBV2|15
CASSVGRGPPNEQFF
TGTGCCAGCAGTGTTGGACGGGGTCCCCCCAATGAGCAGTTCTTC
>-|TRBJ2-3|-|TRBV9|14
CASSVSGVTDTQYF
TGTGCCAGCAGCGTGTCGGGGGTCACAGATACGCAGTATTTT
>-|TRBJ1-5|-|TRBV5-8|14
CASSKDSLHQPQHF
TGTGCCAGCAGCAAGGACAGCCTCCATCAGCCCCAGCATTTT
>-|TRBJ1-3|TRBD1|TRBV10-3|15
CAISESRTGANTIYF
TGTGCCATCAGTGAGTCGAGGACAGGGGCGAACACCATATATTTT
>-|TRBJ2-1|TRBD2|TRBV2|15
CASRRTSGGANEQFF
TGTGCCAGCAGGAGGACTAGCGGGGGGGCCAATGAGCAGTTCTTC
>few|TRBJ2-7|-|TRBV21-1|19
CASSKGRTGFRILTYEQYF
TGTGCCAGCAGCAAAGGGCGGACAGGGTTTCGGATCCTCACCTACGAGCAGTACTTC
>-|TRBJ2-3|-|TRBV5-1|14
CASSLVEGTDTQYF
TGCGCCAGCAGCTTGGTGGAGGGCACAGATACGCAGTATTTT
>-|TRBJ1-6|-|TRBV2|16
CASSEAGGENDSPLHF
TGTGCCAGCAGTGAAGCCGGGGGGGAGAACGACTCACCCCTCCACTTT
>-|TRBJ1-2|TRBD1|TRBV2|14
CASSPSTGLYGYTF
TGTGCCAGCAGTCCGTCGACAGGGCTCTATGGCTACACCTTC
>-|TRBJ1-5|-|TRBV7-2|12
CASSLGLQPQHF
TGTGCCAGCAGCTTGGGGCTTCAGCCCCAGCATTTT
>-|TRBJ2-1|TRBD2|TRBV9|13
CASSPGGYNEQFF
TGTGCCAGCAGCCCGGGGGGGTACAATGAGCAGTTCTTC
>-|TRBJ2-6|TRBD1|TRBV4-1|20
CASSQDLERDRSSGANVLTF
TGCGCCAGCAGCCAAGATTTGGAAAGGGACAGAAGCTCTGGGGCCAACGTCCTGACTTTC
>few|TRBJ1-1|TRBD1|TRBV11-2|13
CASSFTGETEAFF
TGTGCCAGCAGCTTTACAGGGGAGACTGAAGCTTTCTTT
>-|TRBJ2-7|-|TRBV5-1|14
CASSLGGIGYEQYF
TGCGCCAGCAGCTTGGGAGGGATAGGGTACGAGCAGTACTTC